This T cell receptor beta chain originates from a study of cytomegalovirus exposure and HLA in healthy donors (dated 2017 in TCRdb). A note on the overall study: According to an earlier analysis of around 600 of the donors, about 179 million T cells yielded 100 million or so unique TCR beta sequences and around 300 Gb of sequence data. To study patterns of TCR occurrence, a later analysis re-analyzed previously published TCR beta repertoires from 550 to 800 donors and added high-resolution HLA genotyping. All discovery cohort repertoires had been generated using a single sequencing platform. Genome-wide SNP genotypes for about 65% of the roughly 700 donors were used in a later genetic analysis, which treated that subset as a discovery cohort. Several DR-DQ haplotypes were handled as single units for association and clustering because linkage in the cohort was strong. Of the roughly 420 genotyped donors, 75% to 85% were placed in the genetic ancestry cluster associated with self-reported Caucasian donors. Besides the first cohort of roughly 660 subjects, a separate validation cohort made up of 95 to 150 different subjects was used. Both class I and class II loci were covered by HLA typing, at four-digit resolution. Among some 410 genotyped donors of the cohort, an average of around 240,000 unique TCR beta nucleotide sequences was sequenced per donor, of which about 18% were non-productive. High-throughput TCR immunosequencing, statistical association of individual TCRs with disease status, and machine learning were combined to predict cytomegalovirus infection status. Using immunosequencing, the study profiled T cell repertoires from about 610 subjects and related those repertoires to cytomegalovirus serostatus. Typing coverage varied by locus: 629-630 donors for A, B, C, DRB1 and DQB1; roughly 500 for DQA1; 606 for DPA1; 450 to 480 for DPB1. Rather than using new phenotypic data, the later analysis identified candidate immune exposures from TCR beta sequences and from how often those sequences occurred across donors. An early release covering roughly 580 HLA-typed donors comprised about 300 gigabases of sequencing data and around 85 million unique TCR sequences. Donor age, sex, ethnicity and CMV serostatus were compiled alongside the repertoire data. In an earlier analysis of 500 to 650 of the donors, high-throughput TCR beta sequencing was used to judge whether each TCR beta V gene segment behaved as functional or pseudogenic. The aim of the study was to test whether cataloging public T cell receptors could identify signatures of past pathogen exposure.

In regard to this clone: The antigen it binds to is not known. Per-nucleotide qualities are absent, and no much larger clonotype sits a single base away.

Sequences SNHLY (CDR1) and FYNNEI (CDR2) are obtained from the germline V gene. V and J are truncated by 3 bases and 0 bases respectively, leaving an intervening sequence of 17 bases. The CDR3 contains 18 residues, cysteine and phenylalanine counted. This entry keeps only the CDR3 DNA: 54 bases, framed from base 1. Libraries were made using the immunoSEQ multiplex PCR assay. For the multiplex PCR, a mixture combining 60 forward primers for TCR Vbeta segments and 13 reverse primers for TCR Jbeta segments was used. A multiplex PCR assay on genomic DNA amplified the CDR3 region of rearranged TCR beta genes. On the Illumina HiSeq System, the amplified TCR beta libraries were sequenced as 87-base-pair reads. The study's own analysis went as follows. A later analysis counted some 80 million unique TCR beta chains across the 600 to 850 repertoires, and some 11 million of these chains were shared by at least two donors. Raw reads were error-corrected and collapsed into unique sequences with a nearest-neighbor algorithm that merged closely related sequences to remove PCR and sequencing errors. V, D and J gene segments were assigned by aligning CDR3 sequences to IMGT reference sequences. For a sequence to be retained, at least a six-nucleotide match to both a V gene segment and a J gene segment was required. A rearrangement was called productive if the CDR3 had no stop codons and remained in frame with V and J, and every other rearrangement was called non-productive. Following IMGT convention, CDR3 was defined as the stretch from the second conserved V-encoded cysteine to the conserved J-encoded phenylalanine. The earlier analysis of about 500 of the donors excluded sequences that lacked an unambiguous match to a single V gene segment. An earlier analysis of some 500 of the donors classified V segments as functional when productive rearrangements were above 56.7% and as segregating when the standard deviation between donors was above 5%. To diagnose cytomegalovirus status from the catalog of TCR beta chain sequences, a statistical classification framework was built. A later analysis assigned V and J genes by comparing TCR nucleotide sequences with IMGT/GENE-DB human TR gene sequences. Using the TCRdist pipeline, a later analysis assigned CDR3 sequences along with most-parsimonious VDJ recombination scenarios. In a later analysis, each TCR beta chain was defined by its CDR3 amino acid sequence together with its V-gene family, and reads lacking a unique V-gene family were excluded. As a way to deal with suspected cross-contamination and a sequencing artifact, a later analysis dropped 640 or so nucleotide sequences that were highly shared and had low generation probability. For each public chain, a later analysis derived a clonal expansion index from normalized ranks of inferred template counts within each repertoire. In a later analysis, generation probabilities were computed with a VDJ recombination model fitted to out-of-frame rearrangements, and the resulting probabilities were checked against IGoR. A later analysis scored TCR-TCR, TCR-HLA and TCR-CMV co-occurrence with hypergeometric tests, applying a repertoire-size bias correction to TCR pairs. A later analysis estimated false discovery rates by permuting HLA or CMV assignments 20 times. In a later analysis, co-occurring TCRs were grouped using DBSCAN, with TCRdist sequence similarity added in when clustering inside HLA-allele-positive subsets. For co-occurrence clustering, repertoires with fewer than 30,000 or more than 120,000 public chains were excluded, along with four or five repertoires with anomalous nucleotide sharing. Imported from immuneACCESS, the table was reduced by TCRdb to in-frame sequences with V and J called. These copies leave out some clones; in studies compared against another copy, an unresolved V gene accounts for under half, and the cause of the remainder is not known. Clone size and V and J calls were adopted from that table, with D and trimming inferred from the DNA. Recorded for this sample are 200,000 to 250,000 clones; about 85% of them occurred a single time. The ten largest clones represent about 0.22% of the sample.

Summary of the overall study and its limitations: A later genetic analysis reported fewer N-insertions in productive TCRs among donors in an Asian-associated ancestry cluster than the roughly 700-donor mean. In a later analysis, some 18,000 TCR beta sequences were associated with specific HLA alleles at a false discovery rate of 0.05. For the cohort, immune exposure information was limited to CMV serostatus. According to the authors, the approach could potentially be generalized to other disease states and immunological phenotypes. When HLA alleles, especially DR and DQ, strongly co-occurred, attributing TCR associations to individual alleles was difficult. In a later analysis, HLA-associated TCR beta chains showed more clonal expansion and lower generation probabilities than non-associated chains that were equally common. A later genetic analysis associated a missense DCLRE1C variant with V-gene and J-gene trimming of TCR beta chains, and an independent cohort replicated the association. The earlier analysis of 587 of the donors excluded around 17 rarely observed V segments, including chromosome 9 orphons, because counts were too low. Because some donors lacked HLA typing at each locus, the association tests relied only on the typed subset. Some IMGT-functional V segments, including TRBV6-2 and TRBV6-3, could not be distinguished by the 87-base-pair reads and were therefore excluded. A further reported finding was that TCR beta sequences accurately predicted the HLA-A and HLA-B alleles for most subjects in the first cohort. Most TCR sequences were observed very rarely across donors, whereas some public TCRs were present in many individuals. According to a later analysis, most CMV-associated TCR beta chains appeared to be HLA-restricted, and the HLA associations seemed to be driven largely by CMV exposure. In both the original and validation cohorts, the classifier was reported to diagnose cytomegalovirus status with high specificity and sensitivity. According to a later analysis, TCR association rates differed among HLA loci, with DRB1 alleles showing the most associated TCRs and HLA-C alleles showing the fewest. Three of the identified cytomegalovirus-associated TCR beta chains were confirmed in vitro to be specific for cytomegalovirus antigens. Correlated functional status among segregating V segments might reflect linkage disequilibrium, but an unknown experimental factor could not be ruled out. A cluster of highly shared sequence variants was judged likely to be a technical artifact of the sequencing pipeline. Sequencing depth was assumed to be roughly uniform across donors in the presence/absence analyses, though that assumption may not hold. In this cohort, only TCR beta chains were sequenced, and detectable features were limited by the absence of alpha or paired-chain data. According to a later analysis, parvovirus B19, influenza, CMV and Epstein-Barr virus appeared linked to several top co-occurrence clusters. The study gave a list of under 200 TCR beta chains associated with cytomegalovirus. An earlier analysis of around 600 of the donors showed that most TCR beta V segments appeared in productive rearrangements either about 87% or about 30% of the time, which broadly matched IMGT annotations.

In total, 600 or so healthy bone marrow donors made up the cohort. All cohort members were sampled while nominally healthy, although unrecorded immune exposures were likely present. The donor tested CMV seronegative, placing the donor among the approximately 360 seronegative members of the cohort. A peripheral blood sample was collected from each donor, and TCR beta sequencing was performed on peripheral blood mononuclear cells. Genomic DNA extraction from the blood cell samples was performed with the Qiagen DNeasy Blood Extraction Kit. The V and J genes are TRBV2 and TRBJ1-4; a tentative D call is TRBD1 (6 bases match). Sequencing was done on a sample of PBMCs. This receptor was identified in a girl between 2 and 10 years old in good health and CMV-seronegative. The CDR3 region: CASSDNPGASATNEKLFF. The nucleotides read TGTGCCAGCAGTGATAATCCAGGGGCGAGTGCAACTAATGAAAAACTGTTTTTT.